The clone carrying this T cell receptor (beta chain) was recorded many times. The antigen is undetermined. The sample comes from a study of human T cells and chemical hapten exposure. Across the whole study: Each week of the roughly 25-week study, patients had diphenylcyclopropenone applied to the scalp. Readings were taken at 6 days from patch tests that had applied 0.01% DPC to the upper back.

Findings and limits, study-wide: Sensitization with DPC brought no change to TCRs above 1 in 1000 in frequency.

The CDR3 has 14 amino acids. After removal of 5 bases from V and 4 bases from J, the junction contained 6 bases not matched to a gene. CDR1 is SGHTA and CDR2 is FQGNSA in the germline V gene. Time point in this sample: patch test 1, 2 weeks after DPC sensitization. Described treatment: therapeutic diphenylcyclopropenone sensitization with weekly scalp DPC. In the library, unique molecular identifiers were attached to individual cDNA molecules. TCRdb re-called the RACE reads with MiXCR, one entry per CDR3 protein. The sample consists of around 69,000 distinct CDR3 sequences, around 10% of them appearing once.

The sequence came from a woman aged 40 to 49 with alopecia areata. Some clones in this sample may be carry-over from other donors' samples. Sample: whole blood, taken in connection with sensitization to the hapten diphenylcyclopropenone (DPC). This chain uses TRBV7-2 with TRBJ1-2; TRBD1 matches at 8 bases. The CDR3 reads CASSTETGVYGYTF. Here the CDR3 DNA reads TGTGCCAGCAGCACAGAGACAGGGGTCTATGGCTACACCTTC.